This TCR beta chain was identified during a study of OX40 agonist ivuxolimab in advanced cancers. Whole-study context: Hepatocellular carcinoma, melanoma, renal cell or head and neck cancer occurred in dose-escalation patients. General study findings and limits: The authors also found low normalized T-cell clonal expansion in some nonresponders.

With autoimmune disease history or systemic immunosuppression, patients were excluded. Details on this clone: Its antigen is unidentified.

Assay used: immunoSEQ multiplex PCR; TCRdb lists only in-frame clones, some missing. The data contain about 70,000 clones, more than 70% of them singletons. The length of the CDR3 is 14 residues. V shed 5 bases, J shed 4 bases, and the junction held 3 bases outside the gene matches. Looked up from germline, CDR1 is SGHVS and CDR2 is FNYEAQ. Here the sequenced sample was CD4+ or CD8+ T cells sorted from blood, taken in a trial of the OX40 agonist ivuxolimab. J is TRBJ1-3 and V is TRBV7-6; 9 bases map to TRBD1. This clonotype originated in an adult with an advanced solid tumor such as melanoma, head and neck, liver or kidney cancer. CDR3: CASSPGTGGNTIYF. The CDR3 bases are TGTGCCAGCAGCCCCGGGACAGGGGGAAACACCATATATTTT.